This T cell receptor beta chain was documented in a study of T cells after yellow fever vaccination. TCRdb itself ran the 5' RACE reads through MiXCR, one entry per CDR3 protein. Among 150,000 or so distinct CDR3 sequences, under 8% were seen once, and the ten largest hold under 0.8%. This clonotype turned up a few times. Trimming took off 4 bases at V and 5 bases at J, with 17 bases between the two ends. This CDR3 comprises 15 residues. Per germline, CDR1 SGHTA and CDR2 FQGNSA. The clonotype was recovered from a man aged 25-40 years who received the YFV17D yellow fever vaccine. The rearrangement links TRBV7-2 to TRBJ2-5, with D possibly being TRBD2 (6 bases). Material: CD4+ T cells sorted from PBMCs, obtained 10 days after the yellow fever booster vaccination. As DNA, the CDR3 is TGTGCCAGCAGCTCCCAAACTAGCCGCCGGGAGACCCAGTACTTC. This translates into CASSSQTSRRETQYF.